Listed below are T cell receptor beta chains from one sample, sequenced in a study of beta chain features in type 1 diabetes. The data were produced by immunoSEQ multiplex PCR, yet TCRdb's version contains in-frame clones alone and is incomplete. The sample yields more than 550,000 clones, around 15% seen once. The specimen was naive CD4+ T cells from blood. The receptor source for this set is a man aged 18 to 30 with type 1 diabetes. CDR3s include the opening cysteine and the closing phenylalanine or tryptophan. A D gene is named only where the DNA matches it firmly. Clone size is stated in some rows and not others, as once, few, many or a class when expanded.

J,D,size,V,DNA,CDR3
TRBJ2-1,NA,few,TRBV18,TGTGCCAGCTCACCAGAGGGTTGGAGCTCCTACAATGAGCAGTTCTTC,CASSPEGWSSYNEQFF
TRBJ2-1,TRBD2,NA,TRBV11-3,TGTGCCAGCAGCTCCCGGGACTACGGGAATGAGCAGTTCTTC,CASSSRDYGNEQFF
TRBJ2-5,NA,few,TRBV29-1,TGCAGCGTCTCCCCCCGGACCTTAGAGACCCAGTACTTC,CSVSPRTLETQYF
TRBJ2-1,NA,NA,TRBV4-3,TGCGCCAGCAGCCAAGGGAAGGGACACACCTACAATGAGCAGTTCTTC,CASSQGKGHTYNEQFF
TRBJ2-1,NA,NA,TRBV28,TGTGCCAGCCTCGGACTTGAGCAGTTCTTC,CASLGLEQFF
TRBJ2-3,NA,NA,TRBV4-3,TGCGCCAGCAGCCACACAGGTAGCGCAGATACGCAGTATTTT,CASSHTGSADTQYF
TRBJ1-1,NA,few,TRBV28,TGTGCCAGCAGTTTGGGGAACACTGAAGCTTTCTTT,CASSLGNTEAFF
TRBJ1-5,NA,NA,TRBV5-1,TGCGCCAGCAGCTTGGAGAGGGGTCAGCCCCAGCATTTT,CASSLERGQPQHF
TRBJ1-3,NA,few,TRBV29-1,TGCAGCGTTCAACCTGCTGGAAACACCATATATTTT,CSVQPAGNTIYF
TRBJ2-1,TRBD1,NA,TRBV10-3,TGTGCCATCAGTGATACTGGGACAGGCAATGAGCAGTTCTTC,CAISDTGTGNEQFF
TRBJ1-3,NA,few,TRBV25-1,TGTGCCAGCAGTGAATTCCCATATCGGGCTGGAAACACCATATATTTT,CASSEFPYRAGNTIYF
TRBJ1-2,TRBD1,few,TRBV29-1,TGCAGCGTTAAGGGACAGGGAAGAGGCTACACCTTC,CSVKGQGRGYTF
TRBJ2-7,NA,NA,TRBV6-5,TGTGCCAGCAGTTACTCGACCTACGGGCGGTCCTACGAGCAGTACTTC,CASSYSTYGRSYEQYF
TRBJ1-2,NA,NA,TRBV4-2,TGTGCCAGCAGCCCGGGGACACACTATGGCTACACCTTC,CASSPGTHYGYTF
TRBJ2-7,NA,NA,TRBV28,TGTGCCAGCACCGCCACGGGCTCCCAGGACGAGCAGTACTTC,CASTATGSQDEQYF
TRBJ2-3,TRBD1,NA,TRBV6-1,TGTGCCAGCAGTGAAGGCTGGGACAGGGCCCGGGATACGCAGTATTTT,CASSEGWDRARDTQYF
TRBJ2-3,NA,NA,TRBV4-3,TGCGCCAGCAGCCAAGATCGTCCCAATTCAGTAACAGATACGCAGTATTTT,CASSQDRPNSVTDTQYF
TRBJ2-3,TRBD2,few,TRBV7-2,TGTGCCAGCAGCCCCGTAGCGGGGGGCACAGATACGCAGTATTTT,CASSPVAGGTDTQYF
TRBJ2-1,NA,NA,TRBV7-3,TGTGCCAGCAGCCAGGGACCCCAAATCATGGTTGAGCAGTTCTTC,CASSQGPQIMVEQFF
TRBJ1-1,NA,few,TRBV27,TGTGCCAGCAGTATCCCGGGACGGCGGAACACTGAAGCTTTCTTT,CASSIPGRRNTEAFF
TRBJ2-7,NA,NA,TRBV6-5,TGTGCCAGCAACCTCCCCGGGCCCTACATCGACGAGCAGTACTTC,CASNLPGPYIDEQYF
TRBJ2-3,NA,few,TRBV28,TGTGCCAGCAGACCCACAGGGACGGGGGAATATACGCAGTATTTT,CASRPTGTGEYTQYF
TRBJ2-5,NA,few,TRBV7-9,TGTGCCAGCAGCTTAGACCCCCAGACCCAGTACTTC,CASSLDPQTQYF
TRBJ1-1,TRBD1,NA,TRBV30,TGTGCCTGGAGTCAACAGGGGGCCGGGGAAGCTTTCTTT,CAWSQQGAGEAFF
TRBJ2-1,NA,NA,TRBV7-2,TGTGCCAGCAGCTTAGCGGCCCCCGGTTTCGAGCAGTTCTTC,CASSLAAPGFEQFF
TRBJ1-4,NA,NA,TRBV30,TGTGCCTGGACCAAACAGTCAACTAATGAAAAACTGTTTTTT,CAWTKQSTNEKLFF
TRBJ1-5,NA,few,TRBV5-1,TGCGCCAGCAGCTTGAGCGGGGGCCACAATCAGCCCCAGCATTTT,CASSLSGGHNQPQHF
TRBJ2-7,TRBD2,NA,TRBV28,TGTGCCAGCAGACACCTCCCCCCTAGCGGAGCCCTCTACGAGCAGTACTTC,CASRHLPPSGALYEQYF
TRBJ1-2,NA,NA,TRBV30,TGTGCCTCCACCAGAAAAGGGGCAGGAAACTATGGCTACACCTTC,CASTRKGAGNYGYTF
TRBJ1-3,NA,few,TRBV29-1,TGCAGCGCCGGGGCAGGGTCTGGAAACACCATATATTTT,CSAGAGSGNTIYF
TRBJ2-3,NA,few,TRBV2,TGTGCCAGCAGTGAGTTGCGTGAGGGGGATACGCAGTATTTT,CASSELREGDTQYF
TRBJ2-5,TRBD2,NA,TRBV7-9,TGTGCCAGCAGCCACGGTGCCGGGAAGACTAGCGTAGTTTCAGAGACCCAGTACTTC,CASSHGAGKTSVVSETQYF
TRBJ1-1,TRBD1,few,TRBV18,TGTGCCAGCTCACGGGACAGGGGGCTGTCGGGCACTGAAGCTTTCTTT,CASSRDRGLSGTEAFF
TRBJ2-4,NA,few,TRBV6-6,TGTGCCAGCAGTTATCCCGGGTTGGGAAACATTCAGTACTTC,CASSYPGLGNIQYF
TRBJ2-1,NA,NA,TRBV30,TGTGCCTGGAGCTTCTCCGGGCTAGCGAGTTTCTTC,CAWSFSGLASFF
TRBJ2-3,NA,NA,TRBV30,TGTGCCTGGACTCTCGGGGGCGGGGTGGGCGATACGCAGTATTTT,CAWTLGGGVGDTQYF
TRBJ2-1,TRBD1,NA,TRBV7-8,TGTGCCAGCAGCTTACCAGGGGGCTCGAGAATGGATGAGCAGTTCTTC,CASSLPGGSRMDEQFF
TRBJ2-1,NA,few,TRBV27,TGTGCCAGCAGTTTATCAAAACGGGACTCGTTCTACAATGAGCAGTTCTTC,CASSLSKRDSFYNEQFF
TRBJ2-5,NA,NA,TRBV29-1,TGCAGCGTCCGTCCCCCGTCGGGACGTGACCAGTACTTC,CSVRPPSGRDQYF
TRBJ2-7,NA,NA,TRBV25-1,TGTGCCAGCAGTGAGGGGGGAGGGACACCCTACGAGCAGTACTTC,CASSEGGGTPYEQYF
TRBJ1-1,NA,NA,TRBV18,TGTGCCAGCTCAACCGGGACCTTGAACACTGAAGCTTTCTTT,CASSTGTLNTEAFF
TRBJ2-1,NA,NA,TRBV5-1,TGCGCCAGCAGTAGCGGTTTCTCCTACAATGAGCAGTTCTTC,CASSSGFSYNEQFF
TRBJ2-6,NA,NA,TRBV7-6,TGTGCCAGCAGCTTGTCGGGGGCTGGGGCCAACGTCCTGACTTTC,CASSLSGAGANVLTF
TRBJ1-2,NA,NA,TRBV4-1,TGCGCCAGCAGCCAAGATTTCGGCCGAAACTATGGCTACACCTTC,CASSQDFGRNYGYTF
TRBJ1-1,NA,NA,TRBV4-1,TGCGCCAGCAGCCAAGCCTGGGGGGTGGATGAAGCTTTCTTT,CASSQAWGVDEAFF